These T cell receptor beta chains were read from a single sample in a study of T cells after somatic rescue of genetic block. Measured with immunoSEQ multiplex PCR; TCRdb has only the in-frame clones, and not every one. Of under 15,000 clones listed, roughly 73% are singletons. The source material was peripheral blood mononuclear cells (PBMCs). The receptors here all came from a boy aged 5-17 years. CDR3s include the opening cysteine and the closing phenylalanine or tryptophan. A D gene is named only where the DNA matches it firmly. Where a row states a size, it is once, few, many or the class of an expanded clone; other rows omit it.

size | J | D | V | CDR3 | DNA
- | TRBJ1-2 | - | TRBV28 | CASSSDRWEYTF | TGTGCCAGCAGTTCTGACAGGTGGGAGTACACCTTC
medium-sized | TRBJ2-2 | TRBD2 | TRBV11-2 | CASSSQLAGGGGELFF | TGTGCCAGCAGCAGCCAACTAGCGGGAGGCGGCGGGGAGCTGTTTTTT
- | TRBJ1-2 | TRBD1 | TRBV6-6 | CASSRPTWDSYGYTF | TGTGCCAGCAGTCGCCCGACCTGGGACAGCTATGGCTACACCTTC
- | TRBJ2-1 | TRBD2 | TRBV7-9 | CASSYSPSGDNEQFF | TGTGCCAGCAGCTATTCCCCTAGCGGGGACAATGAGCAGTTCTTC
- | TRBJ1-1 | - | TRBV11-2 | CASSLVRGSEAFF | TGTGCCAGCAGCTTGGTCAGAGGGTCTGAAGCTTTCTTT
- | TRBJ2-5 | - | TRBV6-6 | CASSSPPQRSEETQYF | TGTGCCAGCAGTTCCCCTCCCCAGCGGAGCGAAGAGACCCAGTACTTC
- | TRBJ1-3 | TRBD1 | TRBV28 | CASRETGGGNTIYF | TGTGCCAGCAGAGAAACAGGGGGAGGAAACACCATATATTTT
once | TRBJ2-7 | - | TRBV7-2 | CASSLRGTYEQYF | TGTGCCAGCAGCCTACGCGGGACCTACGAGCAGTACTTC
- | TRBJ1-5 | TRBD1 | TRBV6-5 | CASSYTGVGQPQHF | TGTGCCAGCAGTTACACAGGGGTGGGTCAGCCCCAGCATTTT
- | TRBJ2-5 | TRBD1 | TRBV5-1 | CASSLDRGRRETQYF | TGCGCCAGCAGCTTGGACAGGGGGCGCAGGGAGACCCAGTACTTC
- | TRBJ2-3 | - | TRBV5-1 | CASSPEFVTDTQYF | TGCGCCAGCAGCCCGGAGTTCGTCACAGATACGCAGTATTTT
- | TRBJ2-7 | TRBD1 | TRBV5-1 | CASTTGTVSYEQYF | TGCGCCAGCACCACCGGGACAGTCTCCTACGAGCAGTACTTC
once | TRBJ2-7 | TRBD1 | TRBV28 | CASSPHEGAAYEQYF | TGTGCCAGCAGTCCCCATGAGGGGGCAGCCTACGAGCAGTACTTC